This T cell receptor (beta chain) was sequenced for a study of HIV-infected children after antiretroviral therapy interruption. Turning to the study itself: Continuous-treatment children had median age around 8 years, interruption approximately 9.7 years. Interruption-arm samples span weeks 0, 12, interruption end (24 or 48), and about 3 years post-study. In continuous treatment, analyzed samples were from weeks 0, 48 and 150.

A 3' RACE protocol on RNA, with unique molecular identifiers, produced the TCR library. TCRdb re-called the 3' RACE reads with MiXCR, one entry per CDR3 protein. This sample has 70,000 to 90,000 distinct CDR3 sequences; approximately 6.9% occur once, and the top ten carry roughly 1%. Trimming shortened V by 1 base and J by 0 bases, and 31 bases separated the two germline ends. The CDR3 is 23 amino acids. Looked up from germline, CDR1 is LGHNA and CDR2 is YNFKEQ. Treatment noted: PENTA 11 planned treatment interruption arm or continuous ART arm. Naive CD4+ CD45RA+ CD45RO- T cells were sorted from thawed PBMCs. This clonotype was observed a handful of times.

Sequenced material: CD45RA+ CD4+ T cells from PBMCs, pooled from several time points, taken from a donor given antiretroviral therapy, either interrupted or continuous. Specified subset: naive CD4+ CD45RA+ CD45RO- T cells. The TCR sequence derives from a pool of human donors with HIV. The V gene is TRBV4-2, the J gene TRBJ2-1; weak D call: TRBD2 (5 bases). The CDR3 coding sequence is TGTGCCAGCAGCCAAGCCGACGAGAGGGATCCTCGTGTCGTCCCCAGCTCCTACAATGAGCAGTTCTTC. Its protein is CASSQADERDPRVVPSSYNEQFF.